Listed below are T cell receptor beta chains from one sample, sequenced in a study of blood T cell repertoires in COVID-19. The method was immunoSEQ multiplex PCR; TCRdb's version includes in-frame clones alone and lacks a portion of them. This sample has fewer than 130,000 clones, with less than 85% found just once. Sequenced input: peripheral blood. The origin of the receptors is a woman of 80 years or more with acute or convalescent COVID-19. Each CDR3 is given with its conserved first and last residue. Fields, in order: D gene, clone size, J gene, V gene, CDR3 protein, CDR3 DNA. D genes are given only for firm matches. Size is stated for part of the rows, as once, few or many counts, or as a class when the clone is expanded.

-	-	TRBJ1-2	TRBV6-5	CASTSGTAHGYTF	TGTGCCAGCACCTCGGGTACGGCCCATGGCTACACCTTC
TRBD1	-	TRBJ1-2	TRBV28	CASMTGGHYGYTF	TGTGCCAGCATGACAGGGGGACACTATGGCTACACCTTC
-	few	TRBJ1-2	TRBV6-1	CASSDSSYGYTF	TGTGCCAGCAGTGATAGTTCCTATGGCTACACCTTC
-	-	TRBJ2-1	TRBV2	CASSDYVAGEQFF	TGTGCCAGCAGTGACTACGTGGCGGGTGAGCAGTTCTTC
-	-	TRBJ1-5	TRBV20-1	CSASLLGGLDQPQHF	TGCAGTGCTAGTCTCCTGGGGGGGCTTGATCAGCCCCAGCATTTT
-	-	TRBJ2-7	TRBV13	CASSLDRGSYEQYF	TGTGCCAGCAGCTTAGACCGGGGTTCCTACGAGCAGTACTTC
TRBD2	-	TRBJ2-3	TRBV3-1/TRBV3-2	CASSPDSGGPTQYF	TGTGCCAGCAGTCCCGATAGCGGGGGGCCTACGCAGTATTTT
TRBD1	few	TRBJ1-2	TRBV10-3	CAITRDREDGYTF	TGTGCCATCACCCGGGACAGGGAAGATGGCTACACCTTC
TRBD2	-	TRBJ2-5	TRBV18	CASSPTSGPWTQYF	TGTGCCAGCTCACCAACTAGCGGCCCTTGGACCCAGTACTTC
TRBD2	-	TRBJ2-4	TRBV4-1	CASSQEPLASGSISFTKNIQYF	TGCGCCAGCAGCCAAGAGCCCCTGGCTAGCGGGAGTATTAGTTTTACCAAAAACATTCAGTACTTC
TRBD1	-	TRBJ1-2	TRBV30	CAWRSWDRGYGYTF	TGTGCCTGGAGAAGCTGGGACAGGGGATATGGCTACACCTTC
TRBD1	-	TRBJ1-2	TRBV28	CASSFAGGYGYTF	TGTGCCAGCAGTTTCGCAGGGGGCTATGGCTACACCTTC